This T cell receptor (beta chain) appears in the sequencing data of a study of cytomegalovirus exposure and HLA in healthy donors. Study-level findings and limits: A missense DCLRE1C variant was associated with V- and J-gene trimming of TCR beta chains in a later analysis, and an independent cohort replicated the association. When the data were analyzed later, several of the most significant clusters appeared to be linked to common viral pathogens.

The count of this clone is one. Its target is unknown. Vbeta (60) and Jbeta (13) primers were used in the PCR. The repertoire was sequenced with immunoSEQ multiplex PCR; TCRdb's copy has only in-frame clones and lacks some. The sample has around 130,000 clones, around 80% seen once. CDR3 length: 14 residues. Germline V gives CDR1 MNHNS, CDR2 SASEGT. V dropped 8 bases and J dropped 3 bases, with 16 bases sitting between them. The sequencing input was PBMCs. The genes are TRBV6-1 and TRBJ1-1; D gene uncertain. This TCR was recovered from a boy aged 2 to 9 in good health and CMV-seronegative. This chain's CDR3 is CASHAPRDYTEAFF. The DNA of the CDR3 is TGTGCCAGCCACGCCCCGAGGGATTACACTGAAGCTTTCTTT.